The present T cell receptor beta chain was sequenced within a study of T-cell memory formation after mild COVID-19. 5'RACE primed at constant segments yielded TCR alpha and TCR beta cDNA libraries bearing sample barcodes and UMIs. TCRdb reanalysed the 5' RACE reads using MiXCR and keeps one entry per CDR3 protein. This table holds over 300,000 distinct CDR3 sequences, approximately 22% found once. J lost 3 bases, V lost 3 bases, and 2 bases had no gene match. Germline loops: CDR1 SGHNT, CDR2 YENEEA. The CDR3 covers 14 residues. The receptor comes from a young man who had mild COVID-19 (a few samples of this study predate the infection). Cell type and time point are not known. V and J are TRBV11-3 and TRBJ2-3, with 8 bases identical to TRBD2. Sequenced input: PBMCs or a T cell subset sorted from them (not recorded which). CDR3 DNA: TGTGCCAGCAGCTTTAGCGGGGTGACAGATACGCAGTATTTT. It yields the protein CASSFSGVTDTQYF.